Below are 2 T cell receptor beta chains sequenced from a single sample in a study of cytomegalovirus exposure and HLA in healthy donors. The PCR had 60 Vbeta and 13 Jbeta primers. The assay was immunoSEQ multiplex PCR, and TCRdb's table has in-frame clones only and misses some. Here the sample spans around 170,000 clones, 80% to 85% being singletons. The sample was PBMCs. Receptor source: a woman between 18 and 30 years old in good health and CMV-seronegative.

The rearrangement joins TRBV11-2 to TRBJ1-1, with D possibly matching TRBD1 (5 bases). Trimming cost V 4 bases and J 0 bases, with 6 bases left between them. This CDR3 contains 13 residues. The germline V gene has CDR1 SGHAT and CDR2 FQNNGV. The CDR3 nucleotides are TGTGCCAGCAGCTCAGGGCTGAACACTGAAGCTTTCTTT. Protein sequence: CASSSGLNTEAFF. The full variable domain, rest sourced from reference TRBV11-2 and TRBJ1-1, is EAGVAQSPRYKIIEKRQSVAFWCNPISGHATLYWYQQILGQGPKLLIQFQNNGVVDDSQLPKDRFSAERLKGVDSTLKIQPAKLEDSAVYLCASSSGLNTEAFFGQGTRLTVV.

The chain uses TRBV11-2 and TRBJ2-7; 8 positions agree with TRBD1. V lost 2 bases, J lost 0 bases, and 6 bases stayed unmatched. The CDR3 has 16 amino acids. Germline assignment: CDR1 SGHAT and CDR2 FQNNGV. CDR3: CASSLLNRGSSYEQYF. The CDR3 region has the DNA TGTGCCAGCAGCTTACTCAACAGGGGGTCCTCCTACGAGCAGTACTTC.